The 18 T cell receptor beta chains below come from one sample, sequenced in a study of T cells after yellow fever vaccination. From the 5' RACE reads, TCRdb called clonotypes with MiXCR, one entry per CDR3 protein. The table shows 450,000 to 550,000 distinct CDR3 sequences, with 21% occurring only once. The material was PBMCs, obtained less than 25 days after the first yellow fever vaccination. The receptor source for this set is a man aged 18 to 30 who received the YFV17D yellow fever vaccine.

The chain recombines TRBV11-2 with TRBJ1-1, with D unresolved. This CDR3 contains 15 residues. Trimming cost V 4 bases and J 1 base, with 13 bases left between them. Germline assignment: CDR1 SGHAT and CDR2 FQNNGV. CDR3 DNA sequence: TGTGCCAGCAGCTCAAAGACGGAAAAGAACACTGAAGCTTTCTTT. Protein product: CASSSKTEKNTEAFF.

This clonotype has a handful of counts. The chain's CDR3 is CASKGWTSGASDTQYF. Written as DNA, the CDR3 is TGTGCCAGCAAGGGATGGACTAGCGGGGCGTCGGATACGCAGTATTTT. The chain links TRBV14 to TRBJ2-3, with 12 bases fitting TRBD2. This CDR3 is 16 amino acids long. V shed 7 bases and J 6 bases; nucleotides not matched to a gene: 11. CDR1 and CDR2 from the germline V gene are SGHDN and FVKESK.

This rearrangement joins TRBV6-5 to TRBJ2-3; 10 nucleotides line up with TRBD1. The CDR3 loop spans 17 amino acids. Per germline, CDR1 MNHEY and CDR2 SVGAGI. After removal of 2 bases from V and 4 bases from J, the junction contained 9 bases not matched to a gene. The CDR3 nucleotides are TGTGCCAGCAGTTACACTTCCGGGACAGGGGAGGCAGATACGCAGTATTTT. This encodes CASSYTSGTGEADTQYF.

The table lists this clonotype with a few counts. This chain links TRBV5-1 with TRBJ1-1; D gene uncertain. Per the germline V gene, CDR1 is SGHRS and CDR2 is YFSETQ. The CDR3 sequence is 14 residues long. V lost 1 base, J lost 3 bases, and 10 bases lay in between. CDR3 DNA sequence: TGCGCCAGCAGCTTGCAGACCCCCGACACTGAAGCTTTCTTT. Translating gives CASSLQTPDTEAFF.

This sequence joins TRBV6-1 and TRBJ1-1; D unclear. Germline lookup yields CDR1 MNHNS and CDR2 SASEGT. Trimming shortened V by 6 bases and J by 1 base, and 9 bases separated the two germline ends. The CDR3 covers 13 residues. DNA for the CDR3: TGTGCCAGCAGATGGGTCGGGAACACTGAAGCTTTCTTT. Encoded protein: CASRWVGNTEAFF.

V and J are TRBV7-2 and TRBJ2-5, with D possibly being TRBD2 (6 bases). CDR3 length: 14 amino acids. Germline V lookup: CDR1 SGHTA, CDR2 FQGNSA. V shed 4 bases and J shed 1 base, with 10 bases lying between them. This CDR3 is CASSSRRGQETQYF. The CDR3 nucleotides are TGTGCCAGCAGCTCCCGGAGGGGCCAAGAGACCCAGTACTTC.

A word on this clonotype: The junction differs from germline at one of its ends, possibly a read error. The chain has TRBV20-1 and TRBJ2-5; 9 nucleotides align to TRBD2. This CDR3 is 16 amino acids long. The germline V gene encodes CDR1 DFQATT and CDR2 SNEGSKA (reference sequence). CDR3 sequence: CCARDLSGGSQGTQYF. The CDR3, as DNA: TGCTGTGCTAGAGATCTGAGCGGGGGGTCACAAGGGACCCAGTACTTC.

This sequence joins TRBV7-2 and TRBJ2-7; 12 nucleotides align to TRBD2. V lost 2 bases, J lost 5 bases, and 4 bases stayed unmatched. This CDR3 region has 15 residues. Germline V gene sequence: CDR1 SGHTA, CDR2 FQGNSA. CDR3 loop: CASSLPTSGGNEQYF. The CDR3 nucleotides are TGTGCCAGCAGCTTACCGACTAGCGGGGGCAACGAGCAGTACTTC.

This chain connects TRBV6-5 to TRBJ2-6; no clear D gene. The V end was cut by 0 bases, the J end by 3 bases, with 12 bases between. The CDR3 has 17 amino acids. The germline gives CDR1 MNHEY, CDR2 SVGAGI. The CDR3 coding sequence is TGTGCCAGCAGTTACTCCGGCCAGAGCTTTGGGGCCAACGTCCTGACTTTC. Protein sequence: CASSYSGQSFGANVLTF.

The rearrangement uses TRBV2 and TRBJ2-1, with 10 bases identical to TRBD2. The CDR3 is made up of 18 amino acids. V trimming: 3 bases; J trimming: 2 bases; junction bases outside the gene matches: 10. In germline, CDR1 is SNHLY, CDR2 FYNNEI. Here the CDR3 reads CASSEVGKLAGAYNEQFF. CDR3 bases: TGTGCCAGCAGTGAGGTGGGTAAGCTAGCGGGGGCCTACAATGAGCAGTTCTTC.

This clonotype was observed a few times. This chain joins TRBV5-4 and TRBJ2-2; the D gene is possibly TRBD1 (5 bases). V was trimmed by 6 bases and J by 5 bases, leaving 14 bases between them. The CDR3 spans 14 residues. Germline loops: CDR1 SGHNT, CDR2 YYREEE (reference sequence). The CDR3: CASISPQGTGELFF. DNA of the CDR3: TGTGCCAGCATTTCTCCCCAGGGTACCGGGGAGCTGTTTTTT.

The chain links TRBV7-9 to TRBJ2-1; the match to TRBD2 covers 15 bases. Germline V CDR1 and CDR2: SEHNR, FQNEAQ (reference sequence). V shed 3 bases and J 8 bases; nucleotides not matched to a gene: 5. The CDR3 covers 16 residues. The CDR3 DNA sequence: TGTGCCAGCAGCTTGCGCGGGACTAGCGGGGGGCATGAGCAGTTCTTC. Protein sequence: CASSLRGTSGGHEQFF.

The genes are TRBV29-1 and TRBJ2-5; possibly TRBD1 for D (5 bases). V was clipped by 7 bases and J by 4 bases, with 19 bases between them. The germline CDR1 and CDR2 sequences are SQVTM and ANQGSEA. CDR3 length equals 14 residues. CDR3 loop: CSADGQGRGETQYF. CDR3 sequence (DNA): TGCAGCGCCGACGGCCAGGGAAGGGGAGAGACCCAGTACTTC.

The chain employs TRBV28 and TRBJ1-6; 9 bases map to TRBD1. The junction had 3 bases not matched to a gene; V was cut back by 3 bases and J by 6 bases. The CDR3 loop spans 15 amino acids. Germline values: CDR1 MDHEN, CDR2 SYDVKM. The CDR3 protein is CASSFRQGGNSPLHF. In DNA form, the CDR3 reads TGTGCCAGCAGTTTCCGACAGGGGGGTAATTCACCCCTCCACTTT.

The sample holds a few counts of this clonotype. This chain links TRBV6-1 with TRBJ2-7; TRBD2 agrees at 7 bases. This CDR3 has 15 residues. The V and J ends lost 6 bases and 1 base, in that order; junction bases with no gene match: 9. The germline V gene encodes CDR1 MNHNS and CDR2 SASEGT. The CDR3 sequence: CASRSGTTLSYEQYV. In DNA form, the CDR3 reads TGTGCCAGCAGATCCGGGACTACCCTTTCCTACGAGCAGTACGTC.

The rearrangement links TRBV24-1 to TRBJ2-6; D uncertain. This CDR3 spans 16 amino acids. V lost 1 base, J lost 3 bases, and 9 bases lay in between. Germline-derived CDR1 and CDR2 are KGHDR and SFDVKD. The CDR3 is CATSDLGQDGANVLTF. CDR3 nucleotide sequence: TGTGCCACCAGTGATTTAGGGCAGGATGGGGCCAACGTCCTGACTTTC.

This chain connects TRBV28 to TRBJ1-1; D is undetermined. CDR3 length: 13 residues. Germline V gives CDR1 MDHEN, CDR2 SYDVKM. The V end lost 5 bases, the J end lost 5 bases, and 12 bases lay between the germline ends. The CDR3 loop is CASSPPPLTEAFF. For the CDR3, the DNA is TGTGCCAGCAGTCCCCCGCCCTTAACTGAAGCTTTCTTT.

This chain joins TRBV5-1 and TRBJ2-5, with a possible D match to TRBD2 (5 bases). Germline CDR1 reads SGHRS; CDR2 reads YFSETQ. The V end lost 2 bases, the J end lost 3 bases, and 17 bases lay between the germline ends. The CDR3 is 16 amino acids. The DNA for the CDR3 is TGCGCCAGCAGCTTCCATGGACCGGGATCGGAAGAGACCCAGTACTTC. As protein: CASSFHGPGSEETQYF.